This passage covers 16 T cell receptor beta chains from one sample sequenced in a study. TCRdb re-derived calls from the RT-PCR reads in MiXCR, one entry per CDR3 protein. The table records about 680,000 distinct CDR3 sequences, 14% of them present only once. The sequenced sample consisted of memory CD4+ T cells from blood. These receptor sequences come from a female donor in good health, serving as a healthy control.

This clonotype was found many times. The rearrangement uses TRBV11-2 and TRBJ2-1; 9 bases align to TRBD2. The germline gives CDR1 SGHAT, CDR2 FQNNGV. The CDR3 sequence is 16 residues long. The V gene end was trimmed by 5 bases and the J gene end by 2 bases; junction bases not matched to a gene: 7. The chain's CDR3 is CASSPMTSGTYNEQFF. The CDR3, as DNA: TGTGCCAGCAGCCCCATGACTAGCGGAACCTACAATGAGCAGTTCTTC.

In its sample, this clonotype was seen many times. The J gene is TRBJ1-5, the V gene TRBV12-3 or TRBV12-4; possibly TRBD1 for D (5 bases). Between the trimmed V and J ends, which lost 4 bases and 5 bases, there was a span of 9 bases. This CDR3 is 13 amino acids long. The CDR3 here is CASSWDGYQPQHF. In DNA form, the CDR3 reads TGTGCCAGCAGTTGGGACGGATATCAGCCCCAGCATTTT.

CDR3 sequence reads: CASRLGGAETQYF. The CDR3 DNA is TGTGCCAGCAGACTAGGGGGCGCAGAGACCCAGTACTTC. V is TRBV12-3 or TRBV12-4 and J is TRBJ2-5, with TRBD1 matching 7 bases. The CDR3 sequence is 13 residues long. Unmatched junction bases numbered 5, after V lost 6 bases and J lost 4 bases.

This clonotype was detected ten times or more. The chain carries TRBV6-5 and TRBJ1-3; perhaps TRBD1 as D (6 bases). V was cut by 4 bases and J by 4 bases, with 11 bases left in between. The CDR3 length is 14 residues. CDR1 is MNHEY and CDR2 is SVGAGI in the germline V gene. The CDR3 region has the DNA TGTGCCAGCAGTTCCCCAGGGGCGGGAAACACCATATATTTT. It specifies CASSSPGAGNTIYF.

The chain carries TRBV28 and TRBJ1-2; 9 bases are shared with TRBD1. The ends lost 9 bases at V and 1 base at J; junction bases unmatched: 3. Germline CDR1 MDHEN, CDR2 SYDVKM. CDR3 size: 13 residues. CDR3 in DNA: TGTGCCAGTGGGACAGGGAATAACTATGGCTACACCTTC. It is translated as CASGTGNNYGYTF.

The rearrangement uses TRBV18 and TRBJ1-2; D is ambiguous. CDR1 and CDR2 from the germline V gene are KGHSH and LQKENI. CDR3 size: 11 residues. Trimming took 2 bases from V and 6 from J, leaving 4 bases between them. Here the CDR3 DNA reads TGTGCCAGCTCACCAGGGGATGGCTACACCTTC. Encoded protein: CASSPGDGYTF.

In this sample, this clonotype turned up a few times. J is TRBJ1-1 and V is TRBV30; 8 bases are shared with TRBD1. CDR1 and CDR2 (germline): GTSNPN, SVGIG (reference sequence). The CDR3 consists of 20 residues. V lost 4 bases and J lost 1; bases outside the gene matches: 23. In DNA, the CDR3 is TGTGCCTGGAAATCGTATCGTATCCCTCAGGGACAGGAAAAGAACACTGAAGCTTTCTTT. Residues: CAWKSYRIPQGQEKNTEAFF.

This clonotype came up a few times. The chain couples TRBV11-2 to TRBJ1-1; D not resolved. CDR1 and CDR2 from the germline V gene are SGHAT and FQNNGV. The length of the CDR3 is 11 residues. The V end lost 1 base, the J end lost 7 bases, and 4 bases lay between the germline ends. CDR3 DNA: TGTGCCAGCAGCTTAGGTCTTGAAGCTTTCTTT. It codes for CASSLGLEAFF.

This clonotype was counted a few times. The V call is TRBV4-3, the J call TRBJ1-6; perhaps TRBD1 as D (6 bases). CDR1 is LGHNA and CDR2 is YSLEER in the germline V gene. V shed 2 bases and J shed 7 bases, with 12 bases lying between them. The CDR3 totals 15 residues. The CDR3: CASSQQGIPNSPLHF. CDR3 bases: TGCGCCAGCAGCCAACAGGGGATTCCCAATTCACCCCTCCACTTT.

The rearrangement joins TRBV7-8 to TRBJ1-2; TRBD1 might be the D (6 bases). Germline lookup yields CDR1 SGHVS and CDR2 FQNEAQ. The CDR3 runs to 16 residues. Trimming took 6 bases from V and 8 from J, leaving 25 bases between them. The CDR3 DNA sequence: TGTGCCAGCAGATCTAGCGGGGCAGGGGAGGTTGGGGGCTACACCTTC. As protein: CASRSSGAGEVGGYTF.

V gene TRBV7-9 combines with J gene TRBJ2-1, with a possible D match to TRBD1 (5 bases). Looked up from germline, CDR1 is SEHNR and CDR2 is FQNEAQ (reference sequence). V shed 4 bases and J shed 0 bases, with 28 bases lying between them. This CDR3 has 21 amino acids. CDR3 DNA: TGTGCCAGCAGCTACCCTTCGAAAAAAGACAGAACCACCTTCTCCTACAATGAGCAGTTCTTC. Amino acid sequence: CASSYPSKKDRTTFSYNEQFF. The full variable domain, in which reference TRBV7-9 and TRBJ2-1 provide the parts outside the CDR3, is DTGVSQNPRHKITKRGQNVTFRCDPISEHNRLYWYRQTLGQGPEFLTYFQNEAQLEKSRLLSDRFSAERPKGSFSTLEIQRTEQGDSAMYLCASSYPSKKDRTTFSYNEQFFGPGTRLTVL.

There are many counts of this clonotype. The J gene is TRBJ1-5, the V gene TRBV12-3 or TRBV12-4; D unresolved. The CDR3 sequence is 14 residues long. Trimming removed 9 bases at V and 0 bases at J, with 12 bases between. This CDR3 is CASSENYSNQPQHF. As DNA, the CDR3 is TGTGCCAGTTCGGAAAATTATAGCAATCAGCCCCAGCATTTT.

This chain connects TRBV18 to TRBJ2-6; D may match TRBD1 or TRBD2 (5 bases each). Germline V gene lookup returns CDR1 KGHSH and CDR2 LQKENI. Trimming cost V 3 bases and J 0 bases, with 30 bases left between them. The CDR3 contains 23 residues. The CDR3 region has the DNA TGTGCCAGCTCACCGACCACCTTAGGACGGGTTTGGGGACCATCCTCTGGGGCCAACGTCCTGACTTTC. It specifies CASSPTTLGRVWGPSSGANVLTF.

This clonotype occurred once. The genes are TRBV15 and TRBJ2-5; D may be TRBD1 or TRBD2 (6 bases each). In germline, CDR1 is LNHNV, CDR2 YYDKDF (reference sequence). V was trimmed by 1 base and J by 1 base, leaving 7 bases between them. CDR3 length: 14 residues. CDR3 in DNA: TGTGCCACCAGCAGAGGGGGGGCCCAAGAGACCCAGTACTTC. Amino acids: CATSRGGAQETQYF. Supplemented by reference TRBV15 and TRBJ2-5, the full variable domain reads DAMVIQNPRYQVTQFGKPVTLSCSQTLNHNVMYWYQQKSSQAPKLLFHYYDKDFNNEADTPDNFQSRRPNTSFCFLDIRSPGLGDTAMYLCATSRGGAQETQYFGPGTRLLVL.

This clonotype was recorded many times. The chain recombines TRBV7-6 with TRBJ2-4; D is uncertain. The CDR3 runs 13 residues. Germline V gene data show CDR1 as SGHVS and CDR2 as FNYEAQ. The ends were cut back, 1 base at V and 8 bases at J, with 9 bases in the middle. The DNA for the CDR3 is TGTGCCAGCAGCTTAGGCCTATCAGACATTCAGTACTTC. Translated: CASSLGLSDIQYF.

This clonotype occurred many times. V gene TRBV7-2 combines with J gene TRBJ2-1; no firm D call. V was trimmed by 5 bases and J by 9 bases, leaving 11 bases between them. Germline CDR1 SGHTA, CDR2 FQGNSA. The length of the CDR3 is 12 residues. The CDR3 protein is CASSNSYVEQFF. The CDR3 nucleotides read TGTGCCAGCAGCAATAGCTACGTTGAGCAGTTCTTC. The full variable domain, in which reference TRBV7-2 and TRBJ2-1 provide the parts outside the CDR3, is GAGVSQSPSNKVTEKGKDVELRCDPISGHTALYWYRQSLGQGLEFLIYFQGNSAPDKSGLPSDRFSAERTGGSVSTLTIQRTQQEDSAVYLCASSNSYVEQFFGPGTRLTVL.